These 29 T cell receptor beta chains were all obtained from the same sample, sequenced in a study of blood T cell repertoires in COVID-19 (dated by TCRdb to 2018 to 2021). Preparation of the library involved the immunoSEQ multiplex PCR assay. In its TCRdb copy, this immuneACCESS table keeps in-frame sequences only and misses some clones. Where compared with another copy, unresolved V genes explain less than half of these, and the others have no known cause. The sample yields roughly 250,000 clones; roughly 90% were counted once. The ten largest clonotypes hold nearly 6.5% of the sample. Input material: PBMCs or T cells enriched from blood (not recorded which). The origin of the receptors is a woman aged 25 to 39 with acute COVID-19.

The chain couples TRBV2 to TRBJ1-3; 7 bases are shared with TRBD1. This CDR3 is built from 17 residues. The V gene's germline CDR1 is SNHLY and CDR2 FYNNEI. Trimming took 6 bases from V and 4 from J; bases not matched to a gene: 15. This CDR3 reads CASRQTGIQSPGNTIYF. DNA of the CDR3: TGTGCCAGCAGGCAGACAGGGATTCAGTCGCCGGGAAACACCATATATTTT.

The chain uses TRBV6-6 and TRBJ2-1; 9 nucleotides line up with TRBD1. This CDR3 is built from 16 residues. The trim removed 4 bases at V and 5 bases at J, leaving 9 bases unmatched. Germline V gives CDR1 MNHNY, CDR2 SVGAGI (reference sequence). The CDR3 DNA reads TGTGCCAGCAGTTCTAATCCGGGACAGGGACACAATGAGCAGTTCTTC. Translating it yields CASSSNPGQGHNEQFF.

CDR3 in DNA: TGTGCCAGCAGCAACCGGGACAGTGCTACCAATGAGCAGTTCTTC. Translating it yields CASSNRDSATNEQFF. This chain connects TRBV14 to TRBJ2-1; 7 bases match TRBD1. The length of the CDR3 is 15 residues. The V gene end was trimmed by 5 bases and the J gene end by 6 bases; junction bases not matched to a gene: 10. Germline loops: CDR1 SGHDN, CDR2 FVKESK. Complete variable domain (other parts from reference TRBV14 and TRBJ2-1): EAGVTQFPSHSVIEKGQTVTLRCDPISGHDNLYWYRRVMGKEIKFLLHFVKESKQDESGMPNNRFLAERTGGTYSTLKVQPAELEDSGVYFCASSNRDSATNEQFFGPGTRLTVL.

This chain joins TRBV18 and TRBJ2-3, with 9 bases lining up with TRBD2. Unmatched junction bases numbered 7, after V lost 0 bases and J lost 6 bases. CDR1 is KGHSH, CDR2 LQKENI, per germline. The CDR3 covers 16 residues. CDR3 loop: CASSPPGGGARDTQYF. As DNA, the CDR3 is TGTGCCAGCTCACCACCGGGCGGGGGGGCCCGGGATACGCAGTATTTT.

The rearrangement uses TRBV28 and TRBJ1-1, with D possibly matching TRBD1 (6 bases). Trimming removed 5 bases from V and 0 bases from J, with 10 bases in between. This CDR3 contains 14 residues. From germline, CDR1 is MDHEN and CDR2 SYDVKM. CDR3: CASSNTGMNTEAFF. For the CDR3, the DNA is TGTGCCAGCAGTAATACAGGGATGAACACTGAAGCTTTCTTT. The complete variable domain, with remaining parts taken from reference TRBV28 and TRBJ1-1, reads DVKVTQSSRYLVKRTGEKVFLECVQDMDHENMFWYRQDPGLGLRLIYFSYDVKMKEKGDIPEGYSVSREKKERFSLILESASTNQTSMYLCASSNTGMNTEAFFGQGTRLTVV.

This chain joins TRBV6-6 and TRBJ2-7; 9 bases map to TRBD2. This CDR3 comprises 14 residues. The V and J ends lost 7 bases and 5 bases, in that order; junction bases with no gene match: 9. Looked up from germline, CDR1 is MNHNY and CDR2 is SVGAGI (reference sequence). The CDR3 sequence is CASKIAGVFHEQYF. CDR3 coding DNA: TGTGCCAGCAAGATAGCGGGAGTATTCCACGAGCAGTACTTC.

The chain recombines TRBV11-2 with TRBJ2-5, with D tentatively TRBD2 (6 bases). Deletions cut 0 bases from V and 5 bases from J, with 16 bases between. The germline gives CDR1 SGHAT, CDR2 FQNNGV. CDR3 length: 16 residues. CDR3 bases: TGTGCCAGCAGCTTAGATGGGGGGTCCGTGGGGGAGACCCAGTACTTC. As protein: CASSLDGGSVGETQYF.

This clone has only one observation. This chain connects TRBV11-2 to TRBJ2-7; TRBD1 might be the D (5 bases). Germline V gives CDR1 SGHAT, CDR2 FQNNGV. The CDR3 spans 12 residues. Trimming removed 1 base at V and 4 bases at J, with 5 bases between. The CDR3, as DNA: TGTGCCAGCAGCTTAGGACAGTACGAGCAGTACTTC. Amino acids: CASSLGQYEQYF.

This rearrangement joins TRBV28 to TRBJ1-2, with TRBD1 as a possible D gene (6 bases). The CDR3 length is 13 residues. V dropped 4 bases and J dropped 3 bases, with 9 bases sitting between them. Germline V gene data show CDR1 as MDHEN and CDR2 as SYDVKM. In DNA, the CDR3 is TGTGCCAGCAGTTATCCAGGGGACTATGGCTACACCTTC. Protein product: CASSYPGDYGYTF.

The chain recombines TRBV27 with TRBJ1-2, with 12 nucleotides matching TRBD1. Germline-derived CDR1 and CDR2 are MNHEY and SMNVEV (reference sequence). This CDR3 comprises 14 residues. Germline trimming cut 5 bases from V and 9 bases from J; bases unmatched to any gene: 7. The CDR3 nucleotides read TGTGCCAGCAGTGCAGGGACAGGGGGCTTGAGCTACACCTTC. It yields the protein CASSAGTGGLSYTF.

The V call is TRBV6-2 or TRBV6-3, the J call TRBJ2-3; 7 bases line up with TRBD2. Germline loops: CDR1 MNHEY, CDR2 SVGEGT. Unmatched junction bases numbered 15, after V lost 0 bases and J lost 3 bases. CDR3 length: 19 amino acids. This chain's CDR3 is CASSYSNSSGTHPTDTQYF. In nucleotides, the CDR3 is TGTGCCAGCAGTTACTCGAACTCCAGCGGGACCCACCCTACAGATACGCAGTATTTT.

V and J are TRBV6-5 and TRBJ1-3; no definite D call. CDR3 size: 15 residues. Germline V gene data show CDR1 as MNHEY and CDR2 as SVGAGI. V was shortened by 4 bases and J by 2 bases, with 12 bases between the two germline ends. CDR3 region: CASSSTWQAGNTIYF. The CDR3, as DNA: TGTGCCAGCAGTTCCACGTGGCAGGCTGGAAACACCATATATTTT.

The chain uses TRBV11-2 and TRBJ1-4, with 9 bases matching TRBD1. The V gene's germline CDR1 is SGHAT and CDR2 FQNNGV. The CDR3 contains 14 residues. V was clipped by 5 bases and J by 4 bases; unmatched bases: 2. CDR3 loop: CASSADRGNEKLFF. CDR3 in DNA: TGTGCCAGCAGCGCGGACAGGGGTAATGAAAAACTGTTTTTT.

The V gene is TRBV5-4, the J gene TRBJ1-1; 10 bases match TRBD1. With V trimmed by 4 bases and J by 3 bases, 6 bases remained unmatched. Germline values: CDR1 SGHNT, CDR2 YYREEE (reference sequence). The CDR3 length is 15 residues. Written as DNA, the CDR3 is TGTGCCAGCAGCCCTATGACAGGGGGCCACACTGAAGCTTTCTTT. Translating it yields CASSPMTGGHTEAFF.

In the case of this clone: The junction and the germline gene differ at one end; a read error may be behind it. The chain carries TRBV6-1 and TRBJ2-4, with D possibly TRBD1 on 5 matching bases. CDR3 length: 17 amino acids. In germline, CDR1 is MNHNS, CDR2 SASEGT. The CDR3 DNA is TGTGCCAGCAGCGAAGTAGTAGGGGATTGGGCCAAAAACATTCAGTACTTC. Its translation: CASSEVVGDWAKNIQYF.

The chain is built from TRBV7-9 and TRBJ1-2; weak D call: TRBD1 (5 bases). The CDR3 has 14 residues. Trimming left V 3 bases short and J 8 bases short, with 16 bases between. Germline values: CDR1 SEHNR, CDR2 FQNEAQ (reference sequence). For the CDR3, the DNA is TGTGCCAGCAGCTTTTCAGGGAACGTTTTAGGCTACACCTTC. It translates to CASSFSGNVLGYTF.

This sequence joins TRBV19 and TRBJ2-1; 10 bases agree with TRBD1. The CDR3 covers 16 residues. The germline V gene has CDR1 LNHDA and CDR2 SQIVND (reference sequence). Trimming took 3 bases from V and 6 from J; bases not matched to a gene: 8. CDR3 DNA: TGTGCCAGTAGTATCTTCGGGACAGGGGCGGGCAATGAGCAGTTCTTC. Protein product: CASSIFGTGAGNEQFF.

The chain carries TRBV7-9 and TRBJ1-2; TRBD1 matches 7 bases. Looked up from germline, CDR1 is SEHNR and CDR2 is FQNEAQ (reference sequence). V lost 5 bases, J lost 4 bases, and 10 bases stayed unmatched. The CDR3 loop spans 15 amino acids. The CDR3 nucleotides read TGTGCCAGCAGCCCAGGGGGATTAGCTTTCTATGGCTACACCTTC. This sequence encodes CASSPGGLAFYGYTF.

The chain employs TRBV4-1 and TRBJ1-3; D unresolved. The length of the CDR3 is 15 residues. V lost 2 bases and J lost 4, with 12 bases in between. From germline, CDR1 is MGHRA and CDR2 YSYEKL. For the CDR3, the DNA is TGCGCCAGCAGCCAATTTGGCTTTTCAGGAAACACCATATATTTT. It yields the protein CASSQFGFSGNTIYF.

The chain is built from TRBV10-2 and TRBJ2-5, with unresolved D. Germline V gene sequence: CDR1 WSHSY, CDR2 SAAADI. V was cut by 6 bases and J by 4 bases, with 12 bases left in between. CDR3 length equals 13 residues. The DNA for the CDR3 is TGCGCCAGCAGGGCGGCATCTGGAGAGACCCAGTACTTC. Its protein is CASRAASGETQYF.

In DNA form, the CDR3 reads TGTGCCAGCAGAGTACAGGGGGCACACTATGGCTACACCTTC. It codes for CASRVQGAHYGYTF. The V and J genes are TRBV7-9 and TRBJ1-2, with 9 bases matching TRBD1. Germline assignment: CDR1 SEHNR and CDR2 FQNEAQ (reference sequence). Trimming cost V 6 bases and J 3 bases; bases outside gene matches: 5. CDR3 length equals 14 residues.

This clone was counted once. The chain is built from TRBV7-8 and TRBJ1-6, with a possible D match to TRBD1 (6 bases). The V end was cut by 5 bases, the J end by 7 bases, with 15 bases between. The CDR3 runs to 15 residues. Per germline, CDR1 SGHVS and CDR2 FQNEAQ. CDR3: CASSRVGGANSPLHF. The DNA for the CDR3 is TGTGCCAGCAGCCGGGTAGGGGGTGCCAATTCACCCCTCCACTTT. The whole variable domain, filled in from reference TRBV7-8 and TRBJ1-6, reads GAGVSQSPRYKVAKRGQDVALRCDPISGHVSLFWYQQALGQGPEFLTYFQNEAQLDKSGLPSDRFFAERPEGSVSTLKIQRTQQEDSAVYLCASSRVGGANSPLHFGNGTRLTVT.

The gene calls are TRBV27 and TRBJ2-7; a possible D gene is TRBD2 (6 bases). CDR3 length equals 12 residues. The V gene's germline CDR1 is MNHEY and CDR2 SMNVEV (reference sequence). V was shortened by 8 bases and J by 6 bases, with 14 bases between the two germline ends. This CDR3 reads CASGTLASEQYF. The CDR3 DNA reads TGTGCCAGCGGGACCCTAGCGTCCGAGCAGTACTTC.

The CDR3 loop reads CASSGRVSWTDIPYEQYF. DNA for the CDR3: TGTGCCAGTTCAGGAAGGGTTTCTTGGACTGATATTCCCTACGAGCAGTACTTC. This rearrangement joins TRBV18 to TRBJ2-7; perhaps TRBD2 as D (5 bases). Trimming pared 9 bases from V and 2 bases from J, leaving 29 bases between. The CDR3 is 18 residues long. From germline, CDR1 is KGHSH and CDR2 LQKENI.

The chain employs TRBV2 and TRBJ2-2; D remains ambiguous. The V end was cut by 4 bases, the J end by 0 bases, with 6 bases between. Germline V gene sequence: CDR1 SNHLY, CDR2 FYNNEI. This CDR3 has 14 amino acids. For the CDR3, the DNA is TGTGCCAGCAGTGGTCTAGCGAACACCGGGGAGCTGTTTTTT. As protein: CASSGLANTGELFF.

The genes are TRBV13 and TRBJ2-3, with 7 bases that match TRBD1. CDR1 is PRHDT and CDR2 is FYEKMQ in the germline V gene (reference sequence). This CDR3 has 15 residues. V dropped 0 bases and J dropped 1; count of bases not matched to a gene: 1. CDR3: CASSLGGGRTDTQYF. Written as DNA, the CDR3 is TGTGCCAGCAGCTTAGGAGGGGGCCGCACAGATACGCAGTATTTT.

This rearrangement joins TRBV30 to TRBJ2-5; 13 positions match TRBD2. Germline V gene lookup returns CDR1 GTSNPN and CDR2 SVGIG (reference sequence). V lost 5 bases to trimming and J lost 3 bases; unmatched junction nucleotides: 0. The CDR3 loop spans 13 amino acids. CDR3 DNA sequence: TGTGCCTGGGGACTAGCGGGAGAAGAGACCCAGTACTTC. This gives the protein CAWGLAGEETQYF.

This clone was seen more than once but under ten times. J is TRBJ1-2 and V is TRBV9; tentatively, D is TRBD1 (6 bases). The CDR3 totals 15 residues. Trimming removed 0 bases from V and 8 bases from J, with 17 bases in between. Germline lookup yields CDR1 SGDLS and CDR2 YYNGEE. CDR3 residues: CASSVAIQGSRGYTF. CDR3 in DNA: TGTGCCAGCAGCGTAGCTATTCAGGGGTCGAGGGGCTACACCTTC. Full variable domain (rest looked up from reference TRBV9 and TRBJ1-2): DSGVTQTPKHLITATGQRVTLRCSPRSGDLSVYWYQQSLDQGLQFLIQYYNGEERAKGNILERFSAQQFPDLHSELNLSSLELGDSALYFCASSVAIQGSRGYTFGSGTRLTVV.

V is TRBV21-1 and J is TRBJ2-7; the table assigns TRBD2, which was not confirmed against the DNA. TRBV21-1 is shown as a pseudogene. This CDR3 is 13 amino acids long. The CDR3 region is CASRSGGWYEQYF. The CDR3 DNA is TGTGCCAGCAGGAGCGGGGGGTGGTACGAGCAGTACTTC.